This T cell receptor (beta chain) was profiled in a study of circulating and synovial CD4+ cells in juvenile arthritis. Study-level points and caveats: Diversity here was lower than in bulk blood CD4 cells. These blood cells shared more CDR3 sequences with synovium than bulk blood.

Profiling relied on immunoSEQ multiplex PCR, and the TCRdb table lists in-frame clones only, not all of them. The sample comprises about 32,000 clones, nearly 95% of which are singletons, and around 0.7% rests with the top ten. Donors were patients with active juvenile idiopathic arthritis. The CDR3 consists of 15 residues. Germline V gene lookup returns CDR1 SGDLS and CDR2 YYNGEE. The V and J ends lost 4 bases and 3 bases respectively, with 17 bases between them. On this clone itself: What it recognizes is unknown.

This sequence originates from a human donor with juvenile idiopathic arthritis. The rearrangement uses TRBV9 and TRBJ2-7; the D gene is possibly TRBD2 (6 bases). Sequenced sample: CD4+ T cells from blood. The CDR3 DNA sequence: TGTGCCAGCAGCCCCACACCGTCGGAGGGCTACGAGCAGTACTTC. Residues: CASSPTPSEGYEQYF. The full variable domain, its missing parts supplied by reference TRBV9 and TRBJ2-7, is DSGVTQTPKHLITATGQRVTLRCSPRSGDLSVYWYQQSLDQGLQFLIQYYNGEERAKGNILERFSAQQFPDLHSELNLSSLELGDSALYFCASSPTPSEGYEQYFGPGTRLTVT.